Listed below are T cell receptor beta chains from one sample, sequenced in a study of monozygotic twins with inflammatory bowel disease. Reprocessing the 5' RACE reads, TCRdb reports a single entry for every CDR3 protein and omits DNA. This table lists around 410,000 distinct CDR3 sequences. The specimen sequenced was blood. The receptor source for this set is a human donor with ulcerative colitis or Crohn's disease, or a healthy co-twin of an affected twin (not recorded which). Both conserved end residues are part of each CDR3.

>TRBJ1-5|TRBV7-9
CASSLQGARQPQHF
>TRBJ1-4|TRBV20-1
CSAGLQGGWTYNEKLFF
>TRBJ1-1|TRBV4-1
CASSQEAGGAMRAFF
>TRBJ2-7|TRBV19
CASSISDRTYEQYF
>TRBJ1-1|TRBV7-2
CASSSEGIWAEAFF
>TRBJ2-7|TRBV12-3/TRBV12-4
CASSLWLGQGARQYF
>TRBJ1-1|TRBV18
CASSLGPMNTEAFF
>TRBJ2-3|TRBV3-1
CASSQWVGNADTQYF
>TRBJ2-1|TRBV18
CASSPPDRVHEQFF
>TRBJ2-7|TRBV2
CASAGALLYEQYF
>TRBJ2-1|TRBV20-1
CSARGTGRTGSYNEQFF
>TRBJ2-7|TRBV11-1
CASSLEGAEREQYF
>TRBJ1-6|TRBV12-3/TRBV12-4
CASSIGGSASPLHF
>TRBJ2-2|TRBV20-1
CSARDSGWSGELFF
>TRBJ2-5|TRBV11-3
CANSFSSEETQYF
>TRBJ2-1|TRBV29-1
CSGEGSTGTYNEQFF
>TRBJ1-5|TRBV19
CASSIDRIDQPQHF